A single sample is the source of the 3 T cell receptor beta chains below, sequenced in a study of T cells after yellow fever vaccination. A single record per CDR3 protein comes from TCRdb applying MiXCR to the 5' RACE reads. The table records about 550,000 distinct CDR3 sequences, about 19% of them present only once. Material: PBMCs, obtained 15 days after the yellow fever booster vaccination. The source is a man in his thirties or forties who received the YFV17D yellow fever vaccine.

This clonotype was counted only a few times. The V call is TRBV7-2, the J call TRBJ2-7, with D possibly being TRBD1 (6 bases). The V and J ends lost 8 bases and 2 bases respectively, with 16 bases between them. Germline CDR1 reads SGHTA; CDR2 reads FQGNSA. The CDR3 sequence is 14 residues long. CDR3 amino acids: CASRLPGAAYEQYF. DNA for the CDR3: TGTGCCAGCCGCCTTCCAGGGGCAGCCTACGAGCAGTACTTC.

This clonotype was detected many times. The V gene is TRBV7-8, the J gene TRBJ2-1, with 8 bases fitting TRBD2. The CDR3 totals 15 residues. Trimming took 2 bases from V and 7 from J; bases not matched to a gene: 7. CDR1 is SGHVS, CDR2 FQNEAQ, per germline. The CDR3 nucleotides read TGTGCCAGCAGCTTACAGACACTAGCGGCAAATGAGCAGTTCTTC. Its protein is CASSLQTLAANEQFF. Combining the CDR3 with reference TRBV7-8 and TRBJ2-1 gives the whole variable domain GAGVSQSPRYKVAKRGQDVALRCDPISGHVSLFWYQQALGQGPEFLTYFQNEAQLDKSGLPSDRFFAERPEGSVSTLKIQRTQQEDSAVYLCASSLQTLAANEQFFGPGTRLTVL.

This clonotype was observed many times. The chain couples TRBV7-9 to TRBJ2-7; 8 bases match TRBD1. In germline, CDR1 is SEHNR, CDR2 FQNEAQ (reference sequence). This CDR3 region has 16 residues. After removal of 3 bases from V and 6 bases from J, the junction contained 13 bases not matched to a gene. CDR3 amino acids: CASSFIRGQGGTEQYF. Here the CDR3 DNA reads TGTGCCAGCAGCTTTATACGAGGACAGGGAGGAACCGAGCAGTACTTC.